This TCR beta chain appears in the sequencing data of a study of cytomegalovirus exposure and HLA in healthy donors. About the study: As an earlier analysis found, around 200 million T cells yielded about 100 million unique TCR beta sequences. Study-level points and caveats: With further analysis later on, most CMV-associated TCR beta chains appeared HLA-restricted.

All the people who gave samples were healthy bone marrow donors. The germline V gene encodes CDR1 MGHDK and CDR2 SYGVNS. The CDR3 length is 11 residues. The trim removed 8 bases at V and 6 bases at J, leaving 4 bases unmatched. Concerning this clone: Its antigen is unknown.

The PCR made use of 60 Vbeta and 13 Jbeta primers. This table comes from immunoSEQ multiplex PCR, and its TCRdb copy is limited to in-frame clones, with some not included. Here the sample spans about 90,000 clones, 60% to 80% being singletons. Sample: PBMCs. The chain links TRBV25-1 to TRBJ2-7, with 7 bases identical to TRBD1. This clonotype originated in a boy between 10 and 17 years old in good health and CMV-seronegative. The CDR3 sequence is CASQTGTEQYF. The DNA for the CDR3 is TGTGCCAGCCAGACAGGGACCGAGCAGTACTTC.